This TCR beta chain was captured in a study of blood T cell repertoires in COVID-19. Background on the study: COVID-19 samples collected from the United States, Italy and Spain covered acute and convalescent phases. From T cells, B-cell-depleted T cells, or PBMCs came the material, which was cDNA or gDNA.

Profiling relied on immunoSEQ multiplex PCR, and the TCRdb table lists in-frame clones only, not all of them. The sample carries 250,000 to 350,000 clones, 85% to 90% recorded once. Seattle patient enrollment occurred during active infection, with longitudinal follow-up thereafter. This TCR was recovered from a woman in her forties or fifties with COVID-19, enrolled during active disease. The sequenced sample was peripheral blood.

The CDR3 DNA reads as TGTGCCAGTAGTATTGGCAGGGGCTCTGGGGCCAACGTCCTGACTTTC. This translates into CASSIGRGSGANVLTF. This sequence joins TRBV19 and TRBJ2-6, with D maybe TRBD1 (6 bases). The germline V gene encodes CDR1 LNHDA and CDR2 SQIVND (reference sequence). V lost 3 bases to trimming and J lost 0 bases, with 9 bases between them. The CDR3 runs to 16 residues.